This T cell receptor (beta chain) was identified during a study of T cell responses to AZD1222 COVID-19 vaccine. Whole-study findings and limits: Clonal diversity was possibly underestimated, and white British individuals and females predominated among donors. Targeting of unmutated variant regions was reportedly seen in nearly half of spike-specific TCRs.

Comment on this clone: Antigen unknown.

Only in-frame clones appear in the TCRdb table, and some are missing; sequencing was by immunoSEQ multiplex PCR. The sample includes some 130,000 clones, roughly 89% of them seen just once. Trimming took off 3 bases at V and 7 bases at J, with 6 bases between the two ends. CDR3 length: 11 residues. From germline, CDR1 is MNHEY and CDR2 SMNVEV (reference sequence). The TCR comes from an adult in good health. Sample: peripheral blood, taken on day 0 of AZD1222 vaccination. The chain carries TRBV27 and TRBJ1-1, with D hard to call. Here the CDR3 reads CASSFLGEAFF. CDR3 coding DNA: TGTGCCAGCAGTTTTTTAGGTGAAGCTTTCTTT.